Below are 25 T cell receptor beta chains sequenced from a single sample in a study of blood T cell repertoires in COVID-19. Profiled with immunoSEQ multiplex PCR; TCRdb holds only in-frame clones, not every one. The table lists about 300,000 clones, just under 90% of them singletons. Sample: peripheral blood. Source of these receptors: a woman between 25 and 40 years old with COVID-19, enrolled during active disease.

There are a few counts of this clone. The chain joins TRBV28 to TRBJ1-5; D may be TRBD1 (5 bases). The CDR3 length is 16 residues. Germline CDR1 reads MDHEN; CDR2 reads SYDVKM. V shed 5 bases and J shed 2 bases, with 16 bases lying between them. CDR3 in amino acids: CASSPSWRGGNQPQHF. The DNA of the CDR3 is TGTGCCAGCAGTCCCTCATGGAGGGGAGGCAATCAGCCCCAGCATTTT.

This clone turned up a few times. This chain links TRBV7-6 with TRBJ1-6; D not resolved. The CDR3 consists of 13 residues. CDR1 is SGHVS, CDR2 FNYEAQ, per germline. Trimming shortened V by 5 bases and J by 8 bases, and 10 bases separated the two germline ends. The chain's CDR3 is CASSPTSHSPLHF. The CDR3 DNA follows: TGTGCCAGCAGCCCAACTTCCCATTCACCCCTCCACTTT.

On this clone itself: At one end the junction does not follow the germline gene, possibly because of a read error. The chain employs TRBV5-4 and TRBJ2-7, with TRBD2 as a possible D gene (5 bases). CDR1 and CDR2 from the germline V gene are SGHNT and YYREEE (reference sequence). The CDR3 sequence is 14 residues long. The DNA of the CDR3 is TGTGCCAGCAGCTTCCGGGATATCATCTCCGAGGAGTACTTC. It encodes CASSFRDIISEEYF.

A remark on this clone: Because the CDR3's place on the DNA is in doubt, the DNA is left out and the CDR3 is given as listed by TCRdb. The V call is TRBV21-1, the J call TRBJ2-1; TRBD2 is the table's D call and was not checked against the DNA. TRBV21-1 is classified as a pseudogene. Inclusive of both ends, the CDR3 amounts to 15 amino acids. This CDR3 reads CASSAWGEGSAEQFF.

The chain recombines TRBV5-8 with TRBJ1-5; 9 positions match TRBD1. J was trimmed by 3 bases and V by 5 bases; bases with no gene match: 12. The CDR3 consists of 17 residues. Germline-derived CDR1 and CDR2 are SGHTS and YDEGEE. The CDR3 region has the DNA TGTGCCAGCAGGCCCGGGACAGGGAACATACTCAATCAGCCCCAGCATTTT. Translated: CASRPGTGNILNQPQHF.

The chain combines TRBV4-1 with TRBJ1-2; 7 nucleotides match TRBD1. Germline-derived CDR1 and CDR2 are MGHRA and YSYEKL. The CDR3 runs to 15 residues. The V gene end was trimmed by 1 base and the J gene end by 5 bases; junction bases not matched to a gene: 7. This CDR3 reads CASSQAQQGIYGYTF. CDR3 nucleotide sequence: TGCGCCAGCAGCCAAGCGCAACAGGGGATTTATGGCTACACCTTC.

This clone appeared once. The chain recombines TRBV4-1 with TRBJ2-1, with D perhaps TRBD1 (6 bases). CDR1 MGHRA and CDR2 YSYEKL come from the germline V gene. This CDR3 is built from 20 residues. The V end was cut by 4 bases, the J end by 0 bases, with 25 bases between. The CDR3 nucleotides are TGCGCCAGCAGCCCATCAGGGGCCAACCACGTTACAAGCTCCTACAATGAGCAGTTCTTC. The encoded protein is CASSPSGANHVTSSYNEQFF.

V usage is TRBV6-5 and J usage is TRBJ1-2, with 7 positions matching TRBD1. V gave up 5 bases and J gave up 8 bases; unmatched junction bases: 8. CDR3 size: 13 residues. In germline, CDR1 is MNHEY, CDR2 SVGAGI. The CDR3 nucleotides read TGTGCCAGCAGTAGACAGGGACCTTACGGCTACACCTTC. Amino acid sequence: CASSRQGPYGYTF.

Here the CDR3 reads CASSALTGGYYNEQFF. CDR3 DNA sequence: TGTGCCAGCAGTGCGCTGACAGGGGGTTACTACAATGAGCAGTTCTTC. This chain connects TRBV4-2 to TRBJ2-1; 9 bases match TRBD1. With 6 bases clipped from V and 3 bases from J, the junction kept 9 bases outside the gene matches. This CDR3 spans 16 amino acids. The germline V gene encodes CDR1 LGHNA and CDR2 YNFKEQ.

This chain's CDR3 is CASSLQESGSEAFF. The CDR3 bases are TGTGCCAGCTCTCTACAAGAGTCAGGGTCTGAAGCTTTCTTT. This sequence joins TRBV18 and TRBJ1-1; D is possibly TRBD1 (5 bases). In germline, CDR1 is KGHSH, CDR2 LQKENI. The V end lost 6 bases, the J end lost 6 bases, and 17 bases lay between the germline ends. The CDR3 extends over 14 amino acids.

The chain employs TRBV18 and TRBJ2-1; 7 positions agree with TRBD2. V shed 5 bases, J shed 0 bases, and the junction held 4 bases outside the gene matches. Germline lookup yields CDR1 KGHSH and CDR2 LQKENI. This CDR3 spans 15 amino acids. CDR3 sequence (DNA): TGTGCCAGCTCAGAAGCGGGGAGCTCCTACAATGAGCAGTTCTTC. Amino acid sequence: CASSEAGSSYNEQFF.

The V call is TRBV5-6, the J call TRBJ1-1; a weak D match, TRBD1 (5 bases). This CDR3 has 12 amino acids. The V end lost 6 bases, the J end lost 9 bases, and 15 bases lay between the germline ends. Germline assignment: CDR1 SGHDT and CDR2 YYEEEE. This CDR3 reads CASTLAGGKAFF. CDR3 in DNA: TGTGCCAGCACCCTCGCGGGGGGTAAAGCTTTCTTT.

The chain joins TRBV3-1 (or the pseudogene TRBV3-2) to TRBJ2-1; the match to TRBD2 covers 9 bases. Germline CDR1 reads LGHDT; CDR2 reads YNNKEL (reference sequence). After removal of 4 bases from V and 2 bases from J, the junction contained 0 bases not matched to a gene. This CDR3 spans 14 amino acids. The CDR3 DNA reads TGTGCCAGCAGCCGCGGGGGGGCCTACAATGAGCAGTTCTTC. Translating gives CASSRGGAYNEQFF.

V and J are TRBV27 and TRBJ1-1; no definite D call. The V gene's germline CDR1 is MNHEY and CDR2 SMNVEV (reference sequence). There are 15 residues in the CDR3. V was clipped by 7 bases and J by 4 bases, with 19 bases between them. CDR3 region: CASNTALRGGTEAFF. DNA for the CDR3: TGTGCCAGCAACACCGCGCTCCGGGGAGGCACTGAAGCTTTCTTT.

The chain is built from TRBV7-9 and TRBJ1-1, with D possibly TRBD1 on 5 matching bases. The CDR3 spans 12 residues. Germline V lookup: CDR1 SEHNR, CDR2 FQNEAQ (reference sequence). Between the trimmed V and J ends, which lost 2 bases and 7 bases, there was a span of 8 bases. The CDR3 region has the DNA TGTGCCAGCAGCTTACAAGACAGTGAAGCTTTCTTT. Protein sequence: CASSLQDSEAFF.

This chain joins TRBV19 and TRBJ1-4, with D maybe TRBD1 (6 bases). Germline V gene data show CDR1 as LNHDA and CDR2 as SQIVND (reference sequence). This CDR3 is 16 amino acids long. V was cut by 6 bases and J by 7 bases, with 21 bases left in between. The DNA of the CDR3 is TGTGCCAGTAGCCCTGGGCCCCCAGGGGCGCCTGAAAAACTGTTTTTT. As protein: CASSPGPPGAPEKLFF. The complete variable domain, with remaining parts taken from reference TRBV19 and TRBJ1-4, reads DGGITQSPKYLFRKEGQNVTLSCEQNLNHDAMYWYRQDPGQGLRLIYYSQIVNDFQKGDIAEGYSVSREKKESFPLTVTSAQKNPTAFYLCASSPGPPGAPEKLFFGSGTQLSVL.

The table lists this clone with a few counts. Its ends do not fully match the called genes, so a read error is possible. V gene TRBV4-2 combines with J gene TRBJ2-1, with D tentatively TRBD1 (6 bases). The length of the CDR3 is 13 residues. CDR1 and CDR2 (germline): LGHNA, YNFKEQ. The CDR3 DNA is TGTGCCAGCAGCCAAACCCGGGACAACGAGCAGTTCTTC. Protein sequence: CASSQTRDNEQFF.

Here the CDR3 DNA reads TGTGCCAGTACCGCAGGGCGGACAGGGGGCCGGGGGAATTCACCCCTCCACTTT. Protein product: CASTAGRTGGRGNSPLHF. The chain uses TRBV19 and TRBJ1-6; 11 bases map to TRBD1. Germline V CDR1 and CDR2: LNHDA, SQIVND (reference sequence). After removal of 7 bases from V and 7 bases from J, the junction contained 15 bases not matched to a gene. The CDR3 is made up of 18 amino acids. Filled out from reference TRBV19 and TRBJ1-6, the complete variable domain reads DGGITQSPKYLFRKEGQNVTLSCEQNLNHDAMYWYRQDPGQGLRLIYYSQIVNDFQKGDIAEGYSVSREKKESFPLTVTSAQKNPTAFYLCASTAGRTGGRGNSPLHFGNGTRLTVT.

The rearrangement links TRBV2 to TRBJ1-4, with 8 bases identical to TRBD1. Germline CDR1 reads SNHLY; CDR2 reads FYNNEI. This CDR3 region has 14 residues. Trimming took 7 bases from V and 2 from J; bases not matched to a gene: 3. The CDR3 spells CASNRQGTNEKLFF. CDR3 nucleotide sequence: TGTGCCAGCAATAGACAGGGGACTAATGAAAAACTGTTTTTT.

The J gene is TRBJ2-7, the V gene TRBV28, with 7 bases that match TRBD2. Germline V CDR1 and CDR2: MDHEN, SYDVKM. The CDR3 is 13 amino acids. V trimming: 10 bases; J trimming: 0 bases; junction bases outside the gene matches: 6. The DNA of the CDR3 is TGTGCCACCGAACGGGACTACTCCTACGAGCAGTACGTC. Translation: CATERDYSYEQYV.

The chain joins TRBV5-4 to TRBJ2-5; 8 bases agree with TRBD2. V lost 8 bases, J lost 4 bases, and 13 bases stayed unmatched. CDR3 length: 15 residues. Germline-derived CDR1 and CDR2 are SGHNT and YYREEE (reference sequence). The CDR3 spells CASMNIAGTRETQYF. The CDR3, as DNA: TGTGCCAGTATGAATATAGCGGGGACGAGAGAGACCCAGTACTTC.

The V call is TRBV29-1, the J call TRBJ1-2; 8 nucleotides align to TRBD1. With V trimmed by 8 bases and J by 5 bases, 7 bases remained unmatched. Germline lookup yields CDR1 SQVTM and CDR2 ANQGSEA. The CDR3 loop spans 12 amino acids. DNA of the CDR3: TGCAGCTCCGGGACAGGCGAATATGGCTACACCTTC. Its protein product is CSSGTGEYGYTF.

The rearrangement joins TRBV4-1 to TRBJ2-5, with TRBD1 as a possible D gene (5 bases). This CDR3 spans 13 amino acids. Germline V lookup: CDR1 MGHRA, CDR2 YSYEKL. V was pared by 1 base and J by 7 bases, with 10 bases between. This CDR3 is CASSQGPQGTQYF. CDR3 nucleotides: TGCGCCAGCAGCCAAGGTCCCCAGGGGACCCAGTACTTC.

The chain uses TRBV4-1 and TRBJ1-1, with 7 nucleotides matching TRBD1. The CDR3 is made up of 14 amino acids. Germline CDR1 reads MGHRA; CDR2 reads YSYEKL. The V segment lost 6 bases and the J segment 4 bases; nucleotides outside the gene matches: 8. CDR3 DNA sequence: TGCGCCAGCAGACACGGGACAGTAACCACTGAAGCTTTCTTT. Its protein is CASRHGTVTTEAFF.

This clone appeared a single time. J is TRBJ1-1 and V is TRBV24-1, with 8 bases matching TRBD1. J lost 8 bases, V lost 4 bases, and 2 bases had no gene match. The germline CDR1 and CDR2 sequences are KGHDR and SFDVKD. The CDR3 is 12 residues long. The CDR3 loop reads CATSDGDREAFF. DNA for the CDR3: TGTGCCACCAGTGACGGGGACAGGGAAGCTTTCTTT.